Listed here are 18 T cell receptor beta chains from one sample, sequenced in a study of blood T cell repertoires in COVID-19 (dated by TCRdb to 2020 to 2021). Library prep was done by the immunoSEQ multiplex PCR assay. This is the immuneACCESS table as TCRdb keeps it, with only in-frame sequences that have V and J called. A part of the clones is gone; compared with another copy, unresolved V genes explain less than half, and the rest is unexplained. The sample has about 180,000 clones on record, roughly 87% of them singletons. Roughly 2.4% of the sample is taken by the ten largest. Sample: PBMCs or T cells enriched from blood (not recorded which). These TCRs come from a woman aged 40 to 50 with acute COVID-19.

V gene TRBV9 combines with J gene TRBJ1-1; the D gene is possibly TRBD1 (6 bases). The V end lost 4 bases, the J end lost 0 bases, and 13 bases lay between the germline ends. Germline-derived CDR1 and CDR2 are SGDLS and YYNGEE. The CDR3 is 15 amino acids. This CDR3 is CASSPLEGVNTEAFF. The CDR3 DNA is TGTGCCAGCAGCCCCCTCGAGGGGGTGAACACTGAAGCTTTCTTT.

J is TRBJ2-2 and V is TRBV10-3; D call uncertain. Trimming took 4 bases from V and 0 from J, leaving 6 bases between them. CDR3 length: 14 amino acids. CDR1 ENHRY and CDR2 SYGVKD come from the germline V gene. DNA for the CDR3: TGTGCCATCAGTGGTCTCCCGAACACCGGGGAGCTGTTTTTT. It translates to CAISGLPNTGELFF.

This chain links TRBV14 with TRBJ2-1; possibly TRBD2 for D (5 bases). V lost 11 bases and J lost 2, with 34 bases in between. The CDR3 has 20 amino acids. Germline loops: CDR1 SGHDN, CDR2 FVKESK. CDR3 in DNA: TGTGCCCAGCAGCCAAGATCAGGAGAGAGGGCGAATTGCCCCTACAATGAGCAGTTCTTC. Translation gives CAQQPRSGERANCPYNEQFF.

This chain links TRBV11-2 with TRBJ1-3; D is perhaps TRBD1 (6 bases). The V gene's germline CDR1 is SGHAT and CDR2 FQNNGV. The CDR3 loop spans 17 amino acids. V was cut by 5 bases and J by 2 bases, with 19 bases left in between. CDR3 sequence (DNA): TGTGCCAGCAGCCTACGCGCGGGGGCTGATGCTGGAAACACCATATATTTT. This encodes CASSLRAGADAGNTIYF.

The chain has TRBV3-1 (or the pseudogene TRBV3-2) and TRBJ1-3; D is perhaps TRBD1 (6 bases). CDR1 LGHDT and CDR2 YNNKEL come from the germline V gene (reference sequence). This CDR3 is 14 amino acids long. Trimming removed 2 bases from V and 6 bases from J, with 11 bases in between. This CDR3 reads CASSQNREPNTIYF. CDR3 sequence (DNA): TGTGCCAGCAGCCAAAACAGGGAGCCAAACACCATATATTTT.

This sequence joins TRBV10-2 and TRBJ2-5, with TRBD1 matching over 7 bases. There are 16 residues in the CDR3. The junction had 11 bases not matched to a gene; V was cut back by 6 bases and J by 1 base. Germline CDR1 is WSHSY and CDR2 is SAAADI. The CDR3 sequence: CASRARDRNTQETQYF. CDR3 DNA: TGCGCCAGCAGGGCCCGGGACAGAAATACCCAAGAGACCCAGTACTTC.

The chain couples TRBV5-5 to TRBJ2-2; 10 positions match TRBD2. CDR1 is SGHKS and CDR2 is YYEKEE in the germline V gene (reference sequence). This CDR3 has 18 amino acids. Losses at the gene ends were 1 base for V and 5 bases for J; bases not matched to a gene: 11. CDR3: CASSLRVSGRLWTGELFF. The CDR3 DNA follows: TGTGCCAGCAGCTTGAGGGTTAGCGGGAGGTTGTGGACCGGGGAGCTGTTTTTT.

This clone was seen a handful of times. V is TRBV6-5 and J is TRBJ2-1, with TRBD2 matching over 13 bases. The V gene end was trimmed by 2 bases and the J gene end by 8 bases; junction bases not matched to a gene: 3. The germline V gene has CDR1 MNHEY and CDR2 SVGAGI. CDR3 size: 15 residues. CDR3 protein: CASSYRTSGGHEQFF. In DNA form, the CDR3 reads TGTGCCAGCAGTTACCGGACTAGCGGGGGACATGAGCAGTTCTTC.

This clone was seen more than once but under ten times. The genes are TRBV5-1 and TRBJ2-3, with 10 positions matching TRBD2. Trimming at V came to 0 bases and at J to 9 bases, leaving 4 bases not matched to a gene. The CDR3 has 14 amino acids. In germline, CDR1 is SGHRS, CDR2 YFSETQ. DNA of the CDR3: TGCGCCAGCAGCTTGGAGGTAGCGGGGGGCACGCAGTATTTT. Translating it yields CASSLEVAGGTQYF.

The rearrangement joins TRBV27 to TRBJ1-5; D is perhaps TRBD1 (5 bases). Germline assignment: CDR1 MNHEY and CDR2 SMNVEV (reference sequence). CDR3 size: 14 residues. Deletions cut 8 bases from V and 3 bases from J, with 14 bases between. CDR3 DNA sequence: TGTGCCAGCCGGAGCAGACAGAACAATCAGCCCCAGCATTTT. Encoded protein: CASRSRQNNQPQHF.

V gene TRBV12-5 combines with J gene TRBJ1-5, with a possible D match to TRBD1 (5 bases). This CDR3 comprises 18 residues. CDR1 is LGHNT and CDR2 is FRNRAP in the germline V gene. V lost 7 bases to trimming and J lost 4 bases, with 26 bases between them. CDR3 DNA: TGTGCTAGTGTTTTCAGCCCCGGGGGGGTTCTGGATAATCAGCCCCAGCATTTT. It codes for CASVFSPGGVLDNQPQHF.

The chain is built from TRBV6-5 and TRBJ1-5; perhaps TRBD1 as D (5 bases). Trimming cost V 6 bases and J 4 bases, with 7 bases left between them. CDR1 and CDR2 from the germline V gene are MNHEY and SVGAGI. The CDR3 runs to 12 residues. Here the CDR3 DNA reads TGTGCCAGCAGACGACAGAATCAGCCCCAGCATTTT. As protein: CASRRQNQPQHF.

The genes are TRBV7-9 and TRBJ1-2; D is possibly TRBD1 (5 bases). Germline V CDR1 and CDR2: SEHNR, FQNEAQ (reference sequence). The V gene lost 0 bases and the J gene lost 0 bases, with 14 bases spanning the gap. The CDR3 is 17 amino acids. DNA for the CDR3: TGTGCCAGCAGCTTAGCACCGGTGACAGATGCTAACTATGGCTACACCTTC. Amino acid sequence: CASSLAPVTDANYGYTF.

This clone was seen only once. The genes are TRBV9 and TRBJ1-6; D may be TRBD1 (5 bases). V was shortened by 4 bases and J by 3 bases, with 17 bases between the two germline ends. From germline, CDR1 is SGDLS and CDR2 YYNGEE. The CDR3 spans 17 residues. The CDR3 here is CASSSGDSQVYNSPLHF. CDR3 coding DNA: TGTGCCAGCAGCTCCGGAGACAGTCAGGTCTATAATTCACCCCTCCACTTT. The full variable domain, its missing parts supplied by reference TRBV9 and TRBJ1-6, is DSGVTQTPKHLITATGQRVTLRCSPRSGDLSVYWYQQSLDQGLQFLIQYYNGEERAKGNILERFSAQQFPDLHSELNLSSLELGDSALYFCASSSGDSQVYNSPLHFGNGTRLTVT.

The V gene is TRBV9, the J gene TRBJ1-2; TRBD1 agrees at 10 bases. V lost 4 bases and J lost 6; bases outside the gene matches: 6. The CDR3 totals 14 residues. Germline V gene data show CDR1 as SGDLS and CDR2 as YYNGEE. DNA for the CDR3: TGTGCCAGCAGCTTACAGGGACAGGGGAATGGCTACACCTTC. It encodes CASSLQGQGNGYTF.

CDR3 DNA sequence: TGCGCCAGCAGCTTGACTAGCGGGATCGGTGAGCAGTTCTTC. It specifies CASSLTSGIGEQFF. The chain links TRBV4-3 to TRBJ2-1, with 11 positions matching TRBD2. V lost 5 bases to trimming and J lost 9 bases; unmatched junction nucleotides: 6. CDR3 size: 14 residues. Germline V gives CDR1 LGHNA, CDR2 YSLEER.

The V call is TRBV4-1, the J call TRBJ2-3; 8 bases line up with TRBD2. The junction had 17 bases not matched to a gene; V was cut back by 0 bases and J by 6 bases. This CDR3 has 19 amino acids. Germline V gene sequence: CDR1 MGHRA, CDR2 YSYEKL. The CDR3, as DNA: TGCGCCAGCAGCCAAGATGGGGTTGCTAGCGGGTCAACTCTGGATACGCAGTATTTT. This translates into CASSQDGVASGSTLDTQYF.

This chain links TRBV9 with TRBJ1-6; no reliable D call. Germline values: CDR1 SGDLS, CDR2 YYNGEE. This CDR3 comprises 15 residues. Trimming left V 0 bases short and J 8 bases short, with 12 bases between. Here the CDR3 reads CASSVATGVDSPLHF. In DNA, the CDR3 is TGTGCCAGCAGCGTAGCTACGGGTGTTGATTCACCCCTCCACTTT.